These 21 T cell receptor beta chains came from one sample sequenced in a study of T cell responses to AZD1222 COVID-19 vaccine. Only in-frame clones appear in the TCRdb table, and some are missing; sequencing was by immunoSEQ multiplex PCR. Among approximately 60,000 clones listed, 76% were seen once. The source material was peripheral blood, sampled on day 0 of AZD1222 vaccination. These receptor sequences come from an adult in good health.

The chain uses TRBV7-8 and TRBJ2-7; D is undetermined. The CDR3 contains 11 residues. Trimming left V 3 bases short and J 5 bases short, with 5 bases between. CDR1 and CDR2 from the germline V gene are SGHVS and FQNEAQ. Here the CDR3 reads CASSFNNEQYF. In nucleotides, the CDR3 is TGTGCCAGCAGCTTCAACAACGAGCAGTACTTC.

In its sample, this clone was seen a few times. V gene TRBV10-3 combines with J gene TRBJ1-5; D is unclear. Germline V CDR1 and CDR2: ENHRY, SYGVKD. The CDR3 consists of 14 residues. Trimming removed 6 bases at V and 1 base at J, with 10 bases between. CDR3 in amino acids: CAISEEISNQPQHF. CDR3 sequence (DNA): TGTGCCATCAGCGAAGAAATAAGCAATCAGCCCCAGCATTTT.

On this clone itself: The junction shows a germline mismatch at one end, possibly a read error. The J gene is TRBJ2-7, the V gene TRBV10-3, with D maybe TRBD1 (5 bases). Germline assignment: CDR1 ENHRY and CDR2 SYGVKD. The CDR3 runs 15 residues. CDR3 loop: CATNTQGSNSNEQYF. As DNA, the CDR3 is TGTGCCACTAACACGCAGGGTTCCAACTCCAACGAGCAGTACTTC.

The V call is TRBV27, the J call TRBJ2-6; possibly TRBD2 for D (6 bases). Trimming removed 2 bases at V and 0 bases at J, with 14 bases between. The CDR3 sequence is 18 residues long. In germline, CDR1 is MNHEY, CDR2 SMNVEV (reference sequence). In nucleotides, the CDR3 is TGTGCCAGCAGTTTAACCGGGCTGGGGGGCTCTGGGGCCAACGTCCTGACTTTC. Encoded protein: CASSLTGLGGSGANVLTF.

Only a few counts were recorded for this clone. The chain combines TRBV18 with TRBJ2-2, with 9 bases aligning to TRBD1. Germline trimming cut 4 bases from V and 6 bases from J; bases unmatched to any gene: 12. The V gene's germline CDR1 is KGHSH and CDR2 LQKENI. CDR3 length: 17 amino acids. This CDR3 is CASSRTSTGQGPGELFF. CDR3 DNA sequence: TGTGCCAGCTCACGGACCTCGACGGGACAGGGACCCGGGGAGCTGTTTTTT.

The chain is built from TRBV10-3 and TRBJ2-1; D uncertain. Germline V CDR1 and CDR2: ENHRY, SYGVKD. The V end lost 7 bases, the J end lost 7 bases, and 8 bases lay between the germline ends. CDR3 length: 11 residues. CDR3 sequence (DNA): TGTGCCATCACCATAGAAAATGAGCAGTTCTTC. Residues: CAITIENEQFF.

The V and J genes are TRBV27 and TRBJ1-1; D is unclear. Germline loops: CDR1 MNHEY, CDR2 SMNVEV (reference sequence). This CDR3 region has 13 residues. V was pared by 6 bases and J by 3 bases, with 11 bases between. CDR3 amino acids: CASRRGWDTEAFF. The CDR3 DNA follows: TGTGCCAGCAGGAGAGGGTGGGACACTGAAGCTTTCTTT.

This chain connects TRBV29-1 to TRBJ1-4; 8 nucleotides align to TRBD1. Germline loops: CDR1 SQVTM, CDR2 ANQGSEA. Germline trimming cut 3 bases from V and 7 bases from J; bases unmatched to any gene: 7. The CDR3 is 14 residues long. This chain's CDR3 is CSVERQGSAEKLFF. The CDR3 DNA follows: TGCAGCGTTGAGAGACAGGGGAGCGCTGAAAAACTGTTTTTT.

The J gene is TRBJ2-7, the V gene TRBV4-2, with D perhaps matching TRBD1 or TRBD2 (5 bases each). The CDR3 is 14 residues long. In germline, CDR1 is LGHNA, CDR2 YNFKEQ. The V and J ends lost 0 bases and 6 bases respectively, with 12 bases between them. CDR3 in amino acids: CASSQDTSGGEQYF. CDR3 DNA sequence: TGTGCCAGCAGCCAAGATACCTCTGGGGGCGAGCAGTACTTC.

This rearrangement joins TRBV3-1 (or the pseudogene TRBV3-2) to TRBJ2-1; D is possibly TRBD1 or TRBD2 (5 bases each). Trimming took off 3 bases at V and 6 bases at J, with 12 bases between the two ends. CDR3 length: 14 amino acids. Germline CDR1 is LGHDT and CDR2 is YNNKEL (reference sequence). The CDR3 spells CASSHVKGSNEQFF. CDR3 nucleotide sequence: TGTGCCAGCAGCCACGTTAAGGGGAGCAATGAGCAGTTCTTC.

About this clone: Compared with germline, one end of the junction differs, possibly owing to a read error. The chain combines TRBV18 with TRBJ1-1, with 7 bases that match TRBD1. There are 14 residues in the CDR3. The V gene's germline CDR1 is KGHSH and CDR2 LQKENI. CDR3 sequence reads: CASSPQGQDTEAFF. CDR3 bases: TGTGCCAGCTCCCCACAGGGGCAGGACACTGAAGCTTTCTTT.

The rearrangement links TRBV18 to TRBJ2-7, with a possible D match to TRBD2 (6 bases). V lost 3 bases and J 7 bases, leaving 13 bases between the germline ends. Germline-derived CDR1 and CDR2 are KGHSH and LQKENI. The length of the CDR3 is 13 residues. DNA for the CDR3: TGTGCCAGCTCACCGGGGATTAGCGGAGAGCAGTACTTC. Amino acid sequence: CASSPGISGEQYF.

The chain joins TRBV5-6 to TRBJ1-3; tentatively, D is TRBD1 (5 bases). Germline V gene lookup returns CDR1 SGHDT and CDR2 YYEEEE. V was clipped by 4 bases and J by 0 bases, with 17 bases between them. The CDR3 length is 17 residues. The CDR3 nucleotides read TGTGCCAGCAGCCCAACGGGACTCCAGAGCTCTGGAAACACCATATATTTT. This codes for CASSPTGLQSSGNTIYF.

This clone was observed once. The rearrangement links TRBV6-5 to TRBJ1-5, with a possible D match to TRBD1 (5 bases). Germline V gives CDR1 MNHEY, CDR2 SVGAGI. V shed 7 bases and J shed 1 base, with 11 bases lying between them. The length of the CDR3 is 14 residues. CDR3 sequence: CASTQRGSNQPQHF. CDR3 bases: TGTGCCAGCACCCAACGGGGGAGCAATCAGCCCCAGCATTTT.

This clone was recorded once. The chain joins TRBV29-1 to TRBJ1-1, with no clear D. This CDR3 has 12 amino acids. V was pared by 5 bases and J by 1 base, with 8 bases between. Germline V lookup: CDR1 SQVTM, CDR2 ANQGSEA. In DNA, the CDR3 is TGCAGCGTTTCACGGCAGAACACTGAAGCTTTCTTT. This translates into CSVSRQNTEAFF.

The chain recombines TRBV28 with TRBJ1-2, with D tentatively TRBD1 (6 bases). Trimming stripped 4 bases from V and 1 base from J, with 16 bases between. This CDR3 comprises 16 residues. CDR1 MDHEN and CDR2 SYDVKM come from the germline V gene. CDR3 DNA: TGTGCCAGCAGTTCATGGGACAAGGGCCTTAACTATGGCTACACCTTC. It specifies CASSSWDKGLNYGYTF.

The chain links TRBV2 to TRBJ2-7; D is undetermined. CDR1 and CDR2 from the germline V gene are SNHLY and FYNNEI. Deletions cut 6 bases from V and 4 bases from J, with 13 bases between. The CDR3 length is 13 residues. DNA for the CDR3: TGTGCCAGCAGACCCCCCATCGATTACGAGCAGTACTTC. It translates to CASRPPIDYEQYF.

This clone was seen only a few times. V gene TRBV5-1 combines with J gene TRBJ1-3; no firm D call. The CDR3 loop spans 13 amino acids. Trimming left V 1 base short and J 8 bases short, with 10 bases between. Germline V gene sequence: CDR1 SGHRS, CDR2 YFSETQ. As DNA, the CDR3 is TGCGCCAGCAGCTTGTATCGGGGAGACACCATATATTTT. It translates to CASSLYRGDTIYF.

The chain employs TRBV19 and TRBJ1-4; no clear D gene. Trimming took 5 bases from V and 8 from J, leaving 6 bases between them. This CDR3 is built from 11 residues. Germline V gives CDR1 LNHDA, CDR2 SQIVND (reference sequence). The CDR3 here is CASSRQEKLFF. DNA of the CDR3: TGTGCCAGTAGTCGGCAGGAAAAACTGTTTTTT.

The chain links TRBV6-6 to TRBJ2-1; 7 nucleotides line up with TRBD2. The trim removed 3 bases at V and 5 bases at J, leaving 7 bases unmatched. CDR1 is MNHNY, CDR2 SVGAGI, per germline (reference sequence). This CDR3 is built from 15 residues. The CDR3 nucleotides are TGTGCCAGCAGTTATGGGGGGGGGACGAACAATGAGCAGTTCTTC. Translated: CASSYGGGTNNEQFF.

The J gene is TRBJ2-1, the V gene TRBV10-3, with TRBD2 as a possible D gene (5 bases). Trimming shortened V by 2 bases and J by 4 bases, and 6 bases separated the two germline ends. Germline assignment: CDR1 ENHRY and CDR2 SYGVKD. The CDR3 is 13 amino acids. Written as DNA, the CDR3 is TGTGCCATCAGTGAGGGGGAGTACAATGAGCAGTTCTTC. Protein product: CAISEGEYNEQFF.